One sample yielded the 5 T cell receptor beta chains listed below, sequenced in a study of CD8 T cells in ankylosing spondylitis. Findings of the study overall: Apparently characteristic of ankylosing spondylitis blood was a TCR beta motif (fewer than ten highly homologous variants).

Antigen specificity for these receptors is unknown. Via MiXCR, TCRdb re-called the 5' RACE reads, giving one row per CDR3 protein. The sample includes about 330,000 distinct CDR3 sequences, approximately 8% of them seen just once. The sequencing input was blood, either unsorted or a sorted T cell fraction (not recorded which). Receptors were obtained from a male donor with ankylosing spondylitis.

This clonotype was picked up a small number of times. The CDR3 sequence is CSVGEIFWRDEQYF. The CDR3 DNA follows: TGCAGCGTTGGGGAAATCTTTTGGAGGGACGAGCAGTACTTC. The V call is TRBV29-1, the J call TRBJ2-7; D is perhaps TRBD2 (6 bases). The germline CDR1 and CDR2 sequences are SQVTM and ANQGSEA. This CDR3 comprises 14 residues. Trimming pared 4 bases from V and 5 bases from J, leaving 18 bases between.

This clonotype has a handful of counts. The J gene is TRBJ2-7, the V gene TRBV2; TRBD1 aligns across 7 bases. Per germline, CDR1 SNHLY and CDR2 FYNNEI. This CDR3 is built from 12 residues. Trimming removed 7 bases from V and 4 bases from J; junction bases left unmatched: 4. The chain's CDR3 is CASMGTDYEQYF. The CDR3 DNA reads TGTGCCAGCATGGGGACAGATTACGAGCAGTACTTC.

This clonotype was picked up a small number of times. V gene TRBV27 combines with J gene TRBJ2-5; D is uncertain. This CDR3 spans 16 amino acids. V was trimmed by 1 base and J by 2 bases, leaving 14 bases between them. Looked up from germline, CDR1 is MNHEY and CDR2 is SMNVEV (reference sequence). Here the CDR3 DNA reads TGTGCCAGCAGTTTATTATCCGCAGGCGGACAAGAGACCCAGTACTTC. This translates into CASSLLSAGGQETQYF.

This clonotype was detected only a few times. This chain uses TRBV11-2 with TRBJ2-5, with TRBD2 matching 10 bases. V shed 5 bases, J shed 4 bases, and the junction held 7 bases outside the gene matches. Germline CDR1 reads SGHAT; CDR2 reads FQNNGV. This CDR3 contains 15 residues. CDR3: CASSAIRLAGETQYF. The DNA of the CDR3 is TGTGCCAGCAGCGCTATCCGACTAGCGGGAGAGACCCAGTACTTC.

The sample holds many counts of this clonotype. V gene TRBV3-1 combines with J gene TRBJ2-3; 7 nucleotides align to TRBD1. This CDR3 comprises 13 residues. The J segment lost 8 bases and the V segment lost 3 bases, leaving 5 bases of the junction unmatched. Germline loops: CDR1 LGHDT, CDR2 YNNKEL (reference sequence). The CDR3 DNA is TGTGCCAGCAGCCAGGATAACAGGGGTACGCAGTATTTT. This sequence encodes CASSQDNRGTQYF.